This TCR beta chain was identified during a study of T cell repertoires in cytomegalovirus infection. General study findings and limits: It was HLA-C-restricted CMV-specific TCR beta clonotypes that dominated the response ex vivo.

MiXCR, run by TCRdb on the reads, gives a single entry per CDR3 protein. The table lists around 240,000 distinct CDR3 sequences, approximately 22% of them singletons. CDR3 length: 14 residues. CDR1 is SNHLY, CDR2 FYNNEI, per germline. Trimming cost V 9 bases and J 1 base, with 15 bases left between them. This clonotype was seen a few times. Its antigen is still unknown. Sequencing input: CD8+ T cells from PBMCs. The clonotype was recovered from a human donor in good health (CMV status not recorded). Some clones in this sample may be carry-over from other donors' samples. This chain uses TRBV2 with TRBJ1-1; the D is unclear. The CDR3 DNA is TGTGCCAGACCTGCCCCGGGTACGAACACTGAAGCTTTCTTT. This gives the protein CARPAPGTNTEAFF.